The sequence of this T cell receptor beta chain was determined in a study of CD8 T cells in Susac syndrome (dated by TCRdb to between 2019 and 2020). For the study in its entirety: Repertoire sequencing was used to test whether CD8+ T cell activation and differentiation in Susac syndrome was antigen driven. CD8+ T cell repertoire clonality was compared between about a dozen healthy donors, approximately 14 Susac syndrome patients and around 16 multiple sclerosis patients.

CDR1 MNHEY and CDR2 SMNVEV are derived from the germline V gene (reference sequence). The CDR3, from cysteine to phenylalanine, totals 13 residues. The only DNA kept is the CDR3, 39 bases in frame from the first base. Between the V and J ends, shortened by 5 bases and 8 bases respectively, the junction contains 13 bases. RNA was extracted using the RNeasy kit, and roughly 0.5 to 1 microgram was reverse transcribed with random hexamers. The immunoSEQ multiplex PCR assay, covering 54 Vbeta and 13 Jbeta segments, was used to amplify TCR beta CDR3 regions. To correct PCR amplification bias, a synthetic template baseline was used for both primer optimization and computational correction. Under the source paper's analysis protocol: Reads were assigned to V, D and J genes according to IMGT and analyzed in immunoSEQ Analyzer, with only productive sequences retained. Clonality was calculated as one minus the Shannon entropy normalized by log2 of the number of productive unique sequences. For each patient and control, public and private clones were evaluated among the 100 most prevalent clones. A clone was defined as Susac-specific if it was absent from the healthy and MS cohorts, from 950 to 1,300 published viral clones and from other ImmuneACCESS disease sequences. The public reads were quality trimmed at Q25 with fastp and then assembled into clones with MiXCR by TCRdb, keeping productive beta chains. Merged by CDR3 protein, the rows form single entries marked with the most common genes and DNA. The V and J calls and clone size come from TCRdb's table, not from the authors' own analysis. This sample has fewer than 150,000 distinct CDR3 sequences in its table, and nearly 95% of those were observed once. The ten top clones hold about 0.26% of the sample.

Of note for this clonotype: Its recognized antigen is unknown. No clone much larger than this one lies a single base away; base qualities are absent.

The paper as a whole reports these results and caveats: The study acknowledged that relatively few individuals were included in the TCR sequencing and HLA analysis.

Peripheral blood CD8+ and CD4+ T cells from healthy donors, Susac syndrome patients and multiple sclerosis patients were profiled by high-throughput TCR beta sequencing. Healthy donors were age- and sex-matched controls. Bulk CD8+ and CD4+ T cells were purified by magnetic negative isolation, whereas CD8+ TEMRA cells were enriched by FACS. Blood was drawn into EDTA tubes, processed within 24 hours, and PBMCs were isolated by density gradient centrifugation. PBMCs intended for TCR sequencing were frozen in liquid nitrogen and were later thawed in a 37 degrees C water bath. Purity of sorted or isolated CD4+, CD8+ and CD8+ TEMRA cells was at least 90%.

The V and J segments used are TRBV27 and TRBJ2-1, and possibly TRBD2, on 6 matching bases. The sequence was obtained from a human donor in good health. The source material was CD8+ T cells from PBMCs. The sequence in DNA is TGTGCCAGCAGTATGACGACGGGGGATGAGCAGTTCTTC. Its protein reads: CASSMTTGDEQFF.